What follows are 10 T cell receptor beta chains derived from one specimen sequenced in a study of blood T cell repertoires in COVID-19. The protocol was immunoSEQ multiplex PCR, while the TCRdb copy is restricted to in-frame clones and leaves out a portion. The table includes about 280,000 clones, 83% detected once. The sequenced sample consisted of peripheral blood. These receptors were taken from a woman aged 45 to 65 who had recovered from COVID-19.

The chain has TRBV7-2 and TRBJ2-1, with 9 nucleotides matching TRBD2. The germline gives CDR1 SGHTA, CDR2 FQGNSA. There are 15 residues in the CDR3. Trimming removed 4 bases from V and 6 bases from J; junction bases left unmatched: 7. The chain's CDR3 is CASSSIAGAFNEQFF. The CDR3 coding sequence is TGTGCCAGCAGCTCAATAGCGGGAGCTTTCAATGAGCAGTTCTTC.

The chain joins TRBV24-1 to TRBJ2-5; D is perhaps TRBD2 (6 bases). Trimming took 3 bases from V and 1 from J, leaving 8 bases between them. Germline-derived CDR1 and CDR2 are KGHDR and SFDVKD. The CDR3 totals 14 residues. The CDR3 coding sequence is TGTGCCACCAGTGATCGACTAGTCCAAGAGACCCAGTACTTC. Protein product: CATSDRLVQETQYF.

This clone showed up just once. The V and J genes are TRBV19 and TRBJ2-1, with a weak D call TRBD1 (5 bases). Per the germline V gene, CDR1 is LNHDA and CDR2 is SQIVND (reference sequence). Between the trimmed V and J ends, which lost 6 bases and 8 bases, there was a span of 20 bases. The CDR3 has 15 amino acids. The CDR3 nucleotides are TGTGCCAGTAGCCCCCAGGGCCTACCCCCCCATGAGCAGTTCTTC. It yields the protein CASSPQGLPPHEQFF.

This chain uses TRBV3-1 (or the pseudogene TRBV3-2) with TRBJ2-7; D possibly corresponds to TRBD2 (5 bases). The CDR3 is 20 residues long. Trimming took off 3 bases at V and 0 bases at J, with 27 bases between the two ends. Germline V gives CDR1 LGHDT, CDR2 YNNKEL (reference sequence). For the CDR3, the DNA is TGTGCCAGCAGCCACGTTCAATGCGGGTGGCCGGGAATGGTCTCCTACGAGCAGTACTTC. Translation: CASSHVQCGWPGMVSYEQYF.

The V gene is TRBV28, the J gene TRBJ2-2; D uncertain. Trimming cost V 5 bases and J 0 bases, with 7 bases left between them. The CDR3 covers 14 residues. In germline, CDR1 is MDHEN, CDR2 SYDVKM. The CDR3 DNA is TGTGCCAGCAGTACGGTCCCGAACACCGGGGAGCTGTTTTTT. Its protein is CASSTVPNTGELFF.

The chain joins TRBV9 to TRBJ2-1, with D possibly matching TRBD2 (5 bases). The CDR3 loop spans 15 amino acids. The V gene's germline CDR1 is SGDLS and CDR2 YYNGEE. V gave up 7 bases and J gave up 5 bases, with 19 bases separating them. The CDR3 is CASAASGGANNEQFF. DNA for the CDR3: TGTGCCAGCGCAGCCTCAGGAGGAGCTAACAATGAGCAGTTCTTC.

The chain uses TRBV30 and TRBJ2-5; 7 nucleotides line up with TRBD1. This CDR3 region has 13 residues. With 2 bases clipped from V and 9 bases from J, the junction kept 9 bases outside the gene matches. CDR1 GTSNPN and CDR2 SVGIG come from the germline V gene (reference sequence). DNA for the CDR3: TGTGCCTGGAGTTCCAGGGACAGCGGCCCCCAGTACTTC. Translated, it gives CAWSSRDSGPQYF.

The chain is built from TRBV19 and TRBJ1-2; 7 nucleotides agree with TRBD1. Germline assignment: CDR1 LNHDA and CDR2 SQIVND (reference sequence). This CDR3 is built from 15 residues. J gave up 4 bases and V 6 bases, and 11 bases lay outside the gene matches. The CDR3 sequence: CASREVTGDAYGYTF. The CDR3 DNA reads as TGTGCCAGTAGGGAAGTCACAGGGGACGCCTATGGCTACACCTTC.

This chain connects TRBV29-1 to TRBJ2-1; TRBD2 matches at 8 bases. V was clipped by 6 bases and J by 9 bases; unmatched bases: 4. The germline gives CDR1 SQVTM, CDR2 ANQGSEA. The CDR3 consists of 11 residues. CDR3 loop: CSVRREGEQFF. The CDR3 DNA sequence: TGCAGCGTCCGACGGGAGGGTGAGCAGTTCTTC.

The chain carries TRBV5-6 and TRBJ2-7; 8 bases line up with TRBD1. CDR3 length: 15 residues. V shed 2 bases, J shed 5 bases, and the junction held 9 bases outside the gene matches. Germline V gives CDR1 SGHDT, CDR2 YYEEEE. CDR3 bases: TGTGCCAGCAGCTTCCTCGACAGGGGTTTTAACGAGCAGTACTTC. Amino acid sequence: CASSFLDRGFNEQYF.